Shown below are 21 T cell receptor beta chains from a single sample sequenced in a study of blood T cell repertoires in COVID-19 (TCRdb year 2020). The library was generated by the immunoSEQ multiplex PCR assay. TCRdb mirrors the immuneACCESS table, restricted to in-frame sequences. Some clones are absent from its copies; in checked studies, under half trace to an unresolved V gene, and the reason for the others is unknown. This sample is represented by some 190,000 clones; roughly 88% of them were singletons. The ten largest clones add up to 6.9% of the sample. The sequencing sample was made of peripheral blood. The receptors were sampled from a man at least 80 years old with COVID-19, enrolled during active disease.

Only one count was recorded for this clone. The gene calls are TRBV7-9 and TRBJ2-5, with unresolved D. V was clipped by 3 bases and J by 5 bases, with 16 bases between them. The CDR3 sequence is 15 residues long. Germline CDR1 reads SEHNR; CDR2 reads FQNEAQ (reference sequence). CDR3 in DNA: TGTGCCAGCAGCTTCCCCCAATCGGCGAGGGAGACCCAGTACTTC. Translating gives CASSFPQSARETQYF.

The chain has TRBV5-1 and TRBJ1-4; maybe TRBD1 (5 bases). The CDR3 spans 13 residues. V lost 7 bases to trimming and J lost 7 bases, with 14 bases between them. Germline CDR1 and CDR2: SGHRS and YFSETQ. The CDR3 DNA is TGCGCCAGCGCCCAGGGAATTAGTGAAAAACTGTTTTTT. Translating it yields CASAQGISEKLFF.

The CDR3 reads CATSRDPVGLGNQPQHF. CDR3 sequence (DNA): TGTGCCACCAGCAGAGATCCGGTGGGGCTGGGCAATCAGCCCCAGCATTTT. The rearrangement links TRBV15 to TRBJ1-5; TRBD1 might be the D (5 bases). CDR3 length: 17 residues. Germline loops: CDR1 LNHNV, CDR2 YYDKDF (reference sequence). With 0 bases removed from V and 2 bases from J, the gap between germline ends came to 14 bases. Supplemented by reference TRBV15 and TRBJ1-5, the full variable domain reads DAMVIQNPRYQVTQFGKPVTLSCSQTLNHNVMYWYQQKSSQAPKLLFHYYDKDFNNEADTPDNFQSRRPNTSFCFLDIRSPGLGDTAMYLCATSRDPVGLGNQPQHFGDGTRLSIL.

This clone was observed a handful of times. V is TRBV5-4 and J is TRBJ2-1, with a possible D match to TRBD1 (5 bases). Per germline, CDR1 SGHNT and CDR2 YYREEE (reference sequence). V lost 0 bases and J lost 4, with 5 bases in between. This CDR3 has 13 amino acids. The CDR3 sequence is CASSLGQYNEQFF. The DNA for the CDR3 is TGTGCCAGCAGCTTGGGACAGTACAATGAGCAGTTCTTC.

The CDR3 region is CASSKGGGNSPLHF. The CDR3 DNA reads TGTGCCAGCAGCAAGGGGGGGGGTAATTCACCCCTCCACTTT. The chain recombines TRBV28 with TRBJ1-6; D possibly corresponds to TRBD1 (6 bases). Germline lookup yields CDR1 MDHEN and CDR2 SYDVKM. V was shortened by 6 bases and J by 6 bases, with 12 bases between the two germline ends. The CDR3 covers 14 residues.

The chain links TRBV4-2 to TRBJ1-3; TRBD1 matches at 9 bases. V lost 0 bases and J lost 1; bases outside the gene matches: 4. The CDR3 is made up of 17 amino acids. Germline V gene lookup returns CDR1 LGHNA and CDR2 YNFKEQ. The CDR3 coding sequence is TGTGCCAGCAGCCAAGATGGGACAGGGCTTTCTGGAAACACCATATATTTT. Translated, it gives CASSQDGTGLSGNTIYF.

This chain joins TRBV20-1 and TRBJ2-2; D perhaps matches TRBD1 (6 bases). The CDR3 runs 15 residues. Germline V lookup: CDR1 DFQATT, CDR2 SNEGSKA (reference sequence). Trimming took 3 bases from V and 1 from J, leaving 12 bases between them. CDR3 loop: CSASRGQKNTGELFF. The CDR3 bases are TGCAGTGCTAGTAGGGGACAAAAGAACACCGGGGAGCTGTTTTTT.

DNA of the CDR3: TGTGCCAGCAGCTTAGTGCTCATCGGGGAATGTCTCTACAGCGATAGCAATCAGCCCCAGCATTTT. Amino acid sequence: CASSLVLIGECLYSDSNQPQHF. The genes are TRBV21-1 and TRBJ1-5. TRBV21-1 is an annotated pseudogene. The CDR3 has 22 amino acids.

CDR3 DNA: TGTGCCTCCCAACCCCCGGGACACCCAGAGACCCAGTACTTC. It specifies CASQPPGHPETQYF. This chain connects TRBV11-2 to TRBJ2-5, with D tentatively TRBD1 (6 bases). CDR1 and CDR2 (germline): SGHAT, FQNNGV. The CDR3 sequence is 14 residues long. Trimming pared 11 bases from V and 4 bases from J, leaving 20 bases between.

The chain is built from TRBV10-3 and TRBJ1-1, with a tentative D call TRBD1 (5 bases). V dropped 3 bases and J dropped 2 bases, with 10 bases sitting between them. The germline V gene has CDR1 ENHRY and CDR2 SYGVKD. The CDR3 has 14 amino acids. CDR3 sequence: CAISDAGDNTEAFF. The CDR3 DNA sequence: TGTGCCATCAGTGACGCGGGGGACAACACTGAAGCTTTCTTT.

The chain joins TRBV4-3 to TRBJ1-2, with 11 bases lining up with TRBD1. The V gene end was trimmed by 0 bases and the J gene end by 7 bases; junction bases not matched to a gene: 4. Germline V CDR1 and CDR2: LGHNA, YSLEER. This CDR3 comprises 15 residues. CDR3 in amino acids: CASSQDTGQGGGYTF. CDR3 nucleotide sequence: TGCGCCAGCAGCCAAGATACGGGACAGGGGGGTGGCTACACCTTC.

V usage is TRBV4-2 and J usage is TRBJ1-1; TRBD1 matches at 8 bases. The CDR3 has 15 residues. V was clipped by 0 bases and J by 1 base; unmatched bases: 1. CDR1 LGHNA and CDR2 YNFKEQ come from the germline V gene. The chain's CDR3 is CASSQEDRANTEAFF. The CDR3 coding sequence is TGTGCCAGCAGCCAAGAGGACAGGGCGAACACTGAAGCTTTCTTT.

The gene calls are TRBV3-1 (or the pseudogene TRBV3-2) and TRBJ2-1; 8 positions agree with TRBD1. V was pared by 4 bases and J by 5 bases, with 7 bases of the junction left unmatched. Per germline, CDR1 LGHDT and CDR2 YNNKEL (reference sequence). The CDR3 has 15 amino acids. The CDR3 DNA follows: TGTGCCAGCAGCCCTACCAGGGGGCTCCACAATGAGCAGTTCTTC. The encoded protein is CASSPTRGLHNEQFF.

This clone was picked up a small number of times. The chain links TRBV3-1 (or the pseudogene TRBV3-2) to TRBJ1-2, with 10 positions matching TRBD1. The germline V gene has CDR1 LGHDT and CDR2 YNNKEL (reference sequence). The V and J ends lost 5 bases and 4 bases, in that order; junction bases with no gene match: 7. The CDR3 is made up of 15 amino acids. CDR3 in DNA: TGTGCCAGCAGCGCGCGGGACAGGGGTCCCTATGGCTACACCTTC. This translates into CASSARDRGPYGYTF.

This chain joins TRBV12-2 and TRBJ1-3; TRBD1, the table's D call, was not compared with the DNA. TRBV12-2 is reported as a pseudogene. CDR3 length equals 19 residues. The CDR3 bases are TGTGCAAGTCGCTTAGGGGTTGGGGCCCTGGTCCGCTCTGGAAACACCATATATTTT. It codes for CASRLGVGALVRSGNTIYF.

The J gene is TRBJ2-2, the V gene TRBV5-5, with TRBD2 matching 8 bases. J gave up 4 bases and V 0 bases, and 2 bases lay outside the gene matches. The CDR3 covers 15 residues. CDR1 and CDR2 from the germline V gene are SGHKS and YYEKEE (reference sequence). The CDR3 sequence: CASSLVAGFTGELFF. The CDR3 bases are TGTGCCAGCAGCTTGGTAGCGGGGTTCACCGGGGAGCTGTTTTTT.

This CDR3 is CASSQFETGDTEAFF. The CDR3 DNA follows: TGTGCCAGCAGCCAATTTGAGACAGGGGATACTGAAGCTTTCTTT. The rearrangement joins TRBV4-2 to TRBJ1-1; 8 positions agree with TRBD1. This CDR3 has 15 amino acids. Germline V gene data show CDR1 as LGHNA and CDR2 as YNFKEQ. V shed 2 bases and J 5 bases; nucleotides not matched to a gene: 7.

The sample holds one count of this clone. V gene TRBV7-8 combines with J gene TRBJ1-6; 10 nucleotides line up with TRBD1. CDR1 SGHVS and CDR2 FQNEAQ come from the germline V gene. CDR3 length: 17 amino acids. V was clipped by 0 bases and J by 6 bases; unmatched bases: 5. CDR3 nucleotides: TGTGCCAGCAGCTTAGCTGGGGGGACAGGGGTTAATTCACCCCTCCACTTT. Its protein product is CASSLAGGTGVNSPLHF.

This clone has just one count. The rearrangement links TRBV5-1 to TRBJ1-1, with D perhaps TRBD1 (5 bases). Per germline, CDR1 SGHRS and CDR2 YFSETQ. The CDR3 spans 15 residues. V was clipped by 1 base and J by 3 bases, with 13 bases between them. CDR3 sequence (DNA): TGCGCCAGCAGCTTGCAGGGATCGGGCTACACTGAAGCTTTCTTT. It encodes CASSLQGSGYTEAFF.

The rearrangement links TRBV12-3 or TRBV12-4 to TRBJ1-6; D gene unclear. CDR3 length equals 12 residues. Trimming pared 6 bases from V and 7 bases from J, leaving 7 bases between. CDR3 loop: CASSIQNSPLHF. CDR3 in DNA: TGTGCCAGCAGCATACAGAATTCACCCCTCCACTTT.

This chain links TRBV11-3 with TRBJ2-1; 7 positions agree with TRBD1. V gave up 5 bases and J gave up 8 bases; unmatched junction bases: 12. The CDR3 has 15 amino acids. Germline V gives CDR1 SGHNT, CDR2 YENEEA. CDR3 in amino acids: CASSLSVDRADEQFF. The CDR3 coding sequence is TGTGCCAGCAGCCTCTCGGTAGACAGGGCCGATGAGCAGTTCTTC.